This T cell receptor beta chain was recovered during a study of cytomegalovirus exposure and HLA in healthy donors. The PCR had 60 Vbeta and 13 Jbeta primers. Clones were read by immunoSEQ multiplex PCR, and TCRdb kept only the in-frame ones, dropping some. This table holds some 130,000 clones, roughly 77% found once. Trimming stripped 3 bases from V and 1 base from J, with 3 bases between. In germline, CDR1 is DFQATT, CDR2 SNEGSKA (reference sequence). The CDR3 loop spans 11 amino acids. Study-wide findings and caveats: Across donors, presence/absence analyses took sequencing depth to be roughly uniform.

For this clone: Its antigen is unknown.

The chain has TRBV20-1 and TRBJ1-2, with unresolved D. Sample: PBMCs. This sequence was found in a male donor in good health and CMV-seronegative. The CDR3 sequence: CSASGNYGYTF. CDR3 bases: TGCAGTGCTAGCGGTAACTATGGCTACACCTTC.